These T cell receptor beta chains were read from a single sample in a study of blood T cell repertoires in COVID-19. Profiling relied on immunoSEQ multiplex PCR, and the TCRdb table lists in-frame clones only, not all of them. The table includes about 160,000 clones, 65% to 85% detected once. The sample comprised PBMCs or T cells enriched from blood (not recorded which). The source of these receptors is a middle-aged woman with acute COVID-19. Each CDR3 is given with its conserved first and last residue. The D gene is left open where the match is weak. The size entry is marked missing in some rows and otherwise reads once, few, many or a size class.

clone size: .
J gene: TRBJ2-4
V gene: TRBV7-2
D gene: TRBD2
CDR3 DNA: TGTGCCAGCAGCTTAGGGGGGGCTAGCGGGTTAAACATTCAGTACTTC
CDR3 protein: CASSLGGASGLNIQYF

clone size: .
J gene: TRBJ1-5
V gene: TRBV6-5
D gene: TRBD1
CDR3 DNA: TGTGCCAGCAGGTACGACAGGGATCAGCCCCAGCATTTT
CDR3 protein: CASRYDRDQPQHF

clone size: .
J gene: TRBJ1-6
V gene: TRBV27
D gene: TRBD1
CDR3 DNA: TGTGCCAGCAGTCCTCAGGGACAGGGGAACTATTCACCCCTCCACTTT
CDR3 protein: CASSPQGQGNYSPLHF

clone size: .
J gene: TRBJ2-7
V gene: TRBV20-1
D gene: .
CDR3 DNA: TGCAGTGCTGGGGGGTCTGCCGAGCAGTACTTC
CDR3 protein: CSAGGSAEQYF

clone size: .
J gene: TRBJ1-1
V gene: TRBV7-9
D gene: .
CDR3 DNA: TGTGCCAGCAGCTTAGAGCAGGCAACTGAAGCTTTCTTT
CDR3 protein: CASSLEQATEAFF

clone size: .
J gene: TRBJ2-1
V gene: TRBV6-5
D gene: .
CDR3 DNA: TGTGCCAGCAGTTTTGGACAGCTCTACAATGAGCAGTTCTTC
CDR3 protein: CASSFGQLYNEQFF

clone size: many
J gene: TRBJ2-1
V gene: TRBV6-4
D gene: TRBD2
CDR3 DNA: TGTGCCAGCAGTGATTCCGGGACTAGCGGGATCAATGAGCAGTTCTTC
CDR3 protein: CASSDSGTSGINEQFF

clone size: .
J gene: TRBJ1-5
V gene: TRBV6-6
D gene: .
CDR3 DNA: TGTGCCAGCAGTTACGGCAGGGATCAGCCCCAGCATTTT
CDR3 protein: CASSYGRDQPQHF

clone size: .
J gene: TRBJ2-1
V gene: TRBV5-1
D gene: TRBD2
CDR3 DNA: TGCGCCAGCAGCTTGGAGGGGACTAGCTTTCCACAGCAGTTCTTC
CDR3 protein: CASSLEGTSFPQQFF

clone size: .
J gene: TRBJ1-2
V gene: TRBV5-1
D gene: .
CDR3 DNA: TGCGCCAGCAGCTTGGAGGACGGGATTTATGGCTACACCTTC
CDR3 protein: CASSLEDGIYGYTF

clone size: few
J gene: TRBJ1-4
V gene: TRBV12-3/TRBV12-4
D gene: .
CDR3 DNA: TGTGCCAGCAGTTTGAGTGAAAAACTGTTTTTT
CDR3 protein: CASSLSEKLFF

clone size: few
J gene: TRBJ2-1
V gene: TRBV7-6
D gene: .
CDR3 DNA: TGTGCCAGCAGCTTCCGGGAGAGGTCTGAGCAGTTCTTC
CDR3 protein: CASSFRERSEQFF

clone size: .
J gene: TRBJ2-1
V gene: TRBV12-3/TRBV12-4
D gene: .
CDR3 DNA: TGTGCCAGCAGTTTATTGCAGCGGCAGTTCTTC
CDR3 protein: CASSLLQRQFF

clone size: .
J gene: TRBJ2-3
V gene: TRBV25-1
D gene: .
CDR3 DNA: TGTGCCAGCAGTGATCCCGAGACGGGTAGCACAGATACGCAGTATTTT
CDR3 protein: CASSDPETGSTDTQYF

clone size: .
J gene: TRBJ1-1
V gene: TRBV27
D gene: .
CDR3 DNA: TGTGCCAGCAGTTTCTCAGACAGGCCCAACACTGAAGCTTTCTTT
CDR3 protein: CASSFSDRPNTEAFF

clone size: .
J gene: TRBJ2-7
V gene: TRBV7-3
D gene: .
CDR3 DNA: TGTGCCAGCAGCTTAACAATCCCGGGCGAGCAGTACTTC
CDR3 protein: CASSLTIPGEQYF

clone size: .
J gene: TRBJ2-7
V gene: TRBV19
D gene: .
CDR3 DNA: TGTGCCAGTAGCGCAGCGGCCAGCTCCTACGAGCAGTACTTC
CDR3 protein: CASSAAASSYEQYF

clone size: few
J gene: TRBJ1-2
V gene: TRBV2
D gene: .
CDR3 DNA: TGTGCCAGCAGTTTGGCAGGGAATGGCTACACCTTC
CDR3 protein: CASSLAGNGYTF

clone size: .
J gene: TRBJ1-6
V gene: TRBV30
D gene: TRBD1
CDR3 DNA: TGTGCCTGGGACAGGGGGAAGGAGACCTATAATTCACCCCTCCACTTT
CDR3 protein: CAWDRGKETYNSPLHF